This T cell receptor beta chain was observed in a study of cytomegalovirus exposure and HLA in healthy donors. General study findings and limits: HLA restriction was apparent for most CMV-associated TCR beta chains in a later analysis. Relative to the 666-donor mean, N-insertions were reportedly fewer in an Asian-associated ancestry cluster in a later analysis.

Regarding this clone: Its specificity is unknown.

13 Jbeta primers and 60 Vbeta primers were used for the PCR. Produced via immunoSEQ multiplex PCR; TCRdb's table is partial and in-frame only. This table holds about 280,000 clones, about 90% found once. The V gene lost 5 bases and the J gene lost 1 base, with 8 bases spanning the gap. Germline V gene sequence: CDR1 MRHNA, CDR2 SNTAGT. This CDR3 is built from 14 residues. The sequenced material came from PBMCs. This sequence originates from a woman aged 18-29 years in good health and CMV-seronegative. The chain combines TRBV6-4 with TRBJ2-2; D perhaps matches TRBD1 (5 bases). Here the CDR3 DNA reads TGTGCCAGCAGTCCCACAGGGAACACCGGGGAGCTGTTTTTT. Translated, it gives CASSPTGNTGELFF.